This TCR beta chain came from a study of cytotoxic CD8 clonotypes in ibrutinib-treated CLL. Whole-study context: It was after a median approximately twelve months of treatment, range 6 to 36, that response samples were taken. Study outcomes and limitations: Once treatment began, public clonotypes, which were uncommon, contracted or stayed stable. Clonality correlated strongly with circulating CD8+ T cells and exceeded age-matched healthy donors at baseline.

Germline CDR1 reads SGHKS; CDR2 reads YYEKEE (reference sequence). Trimming shortened V by 0 bases and J by 0 bases, and 5 bases separated the two germline ends. The CDR3 contains 14 residues. Sequencing sought depths of 1 in 200,000 to 1 in 1 million T cells. Sequencing was performed with immunoSEQ multiplex PCR; in TCRdb, only in-frame clones are kept and a portion is missing. The data show about 130,000 clones, approximately 80% seen once. Comment on this clone: Its antigen is as yet unknown.

The chain combines TRBV5-5 with TRBJ2-3; D is uncertain. This clonotype was obtained from a human donor with chronic lymphocytic leukemia. Sequenced here: PBMCs, sampled after 12 months of ibrutinib treatment. The CDR3 nucleotides read TGTGCCAGCAGCTTGGTGGCTAGCACAGATACGCAGTATTTT. Its protein product is CASSLVASTDTQYF.